The source of this TCR beta chain is a study of T cells after yellow fever vaccination. General observations from the study: Most primary-vaccination clones reappeared after the booster (approximately 97% CD4, 75% to 90% CD8).

There are many counts of this clonotype. Its antigen is currently unknown. Mismatch with germline at one junction end may stem from a read error. By 5'RACE template switching, TCR cDNA was produced, with a universal primer site and UMIs added in the process. In TCRdb, the 5' RACE reads were re-called with MiXCR into one record per CDR3 protein. The sample includes about 400,000 distinct CDR3 sequences, 6.2% seen only once; the top ten take approximately 15%. The source was PBMCs, collected 5 days after the yellow fever booster vaccination. This receptor was obtained from a man aged 25-40 years who received the YFV17D yellow fever vaccine.

CDR3 sequence: CASSLQDTQYF. CDR3 bases: TGTGCCAGCAGCTTGCAAGATACGCAGTATTTT. V is TRBV5-1 and J is TRBJ2-3; D is ambiguous. The CDR3 is 11 residues long. CDR1 is SGHRS and CDR2 is YFSETQ in the germline V gene.